These T cell receptor beta chains were read from a single sample in a study of naive and memory T cell subsets. TCRdb processed the 5' RACE reads anew with MiXCR; each CDR3 protein has one entry. The data contain 48,000 or so distinct CDR3 sequences, 4.7% of them seen just once; the ten biggest clones take up around 0.8%. The receptors stem from a female donor in good health. Both conserved end residues are part of each CDR3. The D gene is left open where the match is weak. Not every row has a clone size; where given, it reads once, few, many or a size class.

TRBJ1-3	many	.	TRBV20-1	13	CSARVGLGNTIYF	TGCAGTGCTAGAGTTGGGCTTGGAAACACCATATATTTT
TRBJ2-1	many	.	TRBV14	16	CASSQECLHSYNEQFF	TGTGCCAGCAGCCAAGAGTGTTTGCACTCCTACAATGAGCAGTTCTTC
TRBJ1-6	many	.	TRBV4-3	17	CASSQEAGVAGNSPLHF	TGCGCCAGCAGCCAAGAAGCAGGGGTGGCGGGCAATTCACCCCTCCACTTT
TRBJ2-7	many	.	TRBV29-1	11	CSFSDGYEQYF	TGCAGCTTTTCGGACGGCTACGAGCAGTACTTC
TRBJ2-4	few	TRBD2	TRBV20-1	17	CSARAGLAKLAKNIQYF	TGCAGTGCTAGGGCGGGACTAGCGAAACTAGCCAAAAACATTCAGTACTTC
TRBJ1-4	many	.	TRBV19	18	CASSTLLIWGSSNEKLFF	TGTGCCAGTAGTACCTTATTAATATGGGGGAGTTCTAATGAAAAACTGTTTTTT
TRBJ2-5	many	.	TRBV20-1	13	CSVPAGGVETQYF	TGCAGTGTTCCGGCAGGGGGGGTAGAGACCCAGTACTTC
TRBJ2-7	many	.	TRBV9	14	CASSVGGRADEQYF	TGTGCCAGCAGCGTTGGGGGCCGTGCGGACGAGCAGTACTTC
TRBJ1-4	few	TRBD1	TRBV29-1	14	CSVVVGQGPEKLFF	TGCAGCGTTGTGGTGGGACAGGGTCCTGAAAAACTGTTTTTT
TRBJ1-6	many	.	TRBV7-2	14	CASWESVNNSPLHF	TGTGCCTCTTGGGAGTCAGTTAATAATTCACCCCTCCACTTT
TRBJ2-7	many	.	TRBV5-1	16	CASSSFRDPHSYEQYF	TGCGCCAGCAGCTCCTTTCGGGACCCCCATTCCTACGAGCAGTACTTC
TRBJ1-2	.	TRBD1	TRBV15	18	CATSRDQTAEDRGYGYTF	TGTGCCACCAGCAGAGACCAGACCGCGGAGGACAGGGGGTATGGCTACACCTTC
TRBJ1-2	many	.	TRBV14	13	CASSPQANYGYTF	TGTGCCAGCAGCCCACAGGCTAACTATGGCTACACCTTC
TRBJ2-1	many	TRBD2	TRBV12-3/TRBV12-4	14	CATLRDYRDNEQFF	TGTGCCACTCTGAGGGACTACAGAGACAATGAGCAGTTCTTC
TRBJ1-5	many	TRBD1	TRBV7-2	14	CASSLVGQGQPQHF	TGTGCCAGCAGCTTAGTGGGACAGGGCCAGCCCCAGCATTTT
TRBJ1-1	many	.	TRBV6-2/TRBV6-3	11	CASSPFTEAFF	TGTGCCAGCAGCCCCTTCACTGAAGCTTTCTTT
TRBJ2-1	.	.	TRBV12-3/TRBV12-4	15	CASSLLLVGYNEQFF	TGTGCCAGCAGTTTGTTACTAGTGGGGTACAATGAGCAGTTCTTC
TRBJ2-6	many	TRBD2	TRBV7-2	17	CASSLFVAGPGANVLTF	TGTGCCAGCAGCTTATTTGTAGCGGGGCCTGGGGCCAACGTCCTGACTTTC
TRBJ2-5	many	TRBD2	TRBV28	18	CASSFLVFGGGDQETQYF	TGTGCCAGCAGTTTCTTGGTTTTCGGCGGGGGGGACCAAGAGACCCAGTACTTC
TRBJ1-1	.	TRBD1	TRBV5-1	14	CASSPDRVRTEAFF	TGCGCCAGCAGCCCCGACAGGGTTCGCACTGAAGCTTTCTTT
TRBJ2-7	many	.	TRBV12-3/TRBV12-4	13	CASSPTRSYEQYF	TGTGCCAGCAGCCCCACCCGCTCCTACGAGCAGTACTTC
TRBJ2-7	many	TRBD1	TRBV27	16	CASSALSGTASYEQYF	TGTGCCAGCAGTGCTTTGTCTGGGACAGCTTCCTACGAGCAGTACTTC
TRBJ2-6	many	.	TRBV5-4	15	CASSSRDSGANVLTF	TGTGCCAGCAGCTCAAGGGACTCTGGGGCCAACGTCCTGACTTTC